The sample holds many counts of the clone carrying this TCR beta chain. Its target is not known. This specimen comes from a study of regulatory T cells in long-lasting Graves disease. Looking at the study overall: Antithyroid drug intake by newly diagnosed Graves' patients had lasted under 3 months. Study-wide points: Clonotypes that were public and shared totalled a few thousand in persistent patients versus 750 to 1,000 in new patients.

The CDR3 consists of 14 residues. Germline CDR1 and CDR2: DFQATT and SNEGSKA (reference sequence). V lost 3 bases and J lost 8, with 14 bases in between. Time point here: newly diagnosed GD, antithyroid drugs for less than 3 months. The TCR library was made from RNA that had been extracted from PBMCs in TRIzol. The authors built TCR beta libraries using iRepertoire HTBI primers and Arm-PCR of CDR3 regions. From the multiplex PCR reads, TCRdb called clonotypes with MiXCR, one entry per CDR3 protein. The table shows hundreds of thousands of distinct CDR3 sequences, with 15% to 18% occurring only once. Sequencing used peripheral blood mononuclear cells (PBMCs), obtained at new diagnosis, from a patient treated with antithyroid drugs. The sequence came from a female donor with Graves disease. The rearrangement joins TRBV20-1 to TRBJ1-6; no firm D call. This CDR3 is CSARQRTVDSPLHF. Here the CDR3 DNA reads TGCAGTGCTAGGCAGAGGACGGTGGATTCACCCCTCCACTTT.